This T cell receptor beta chain is from a study of shared clonotypes between healthy human individuals. The assay was immunoSEQ multiplex PCR, and TCRdb's table has in-frame clones only and misses some. The sample includes about 2.5 million clones, less than 95% of them seen just once. The trim removed 2 bases at V and 0 bases at J, leaving 10 bases unmatched. This CDR3 has 19 residues. Germline assignment: CDR1 GTSNPN and CDR2 SVGIG (reference sequence). The chain links TRBV30 to TRBJ2-4; 13 positions match TRBD2. This receptor was obtained from a man younger than 30 in good health. Some clones in this sample may be carry-over from other donors' samples. Sequenced material: naive CD4+ T cells from PBMCs. As to subset: CD45RA+ positively selected. The CDR3 region is CAWSPTGLAGLLAKNIQYF. CDR3 DNA: TGTGCCTGGAGTCCTACGGGACTAGCGGGGTTACTAGCCAAAAACATTCAGTACTTC.